The 21 T cell receptor beta chains presented below share a single source sample, sequenced in a study of early T cells in non-severe SARS-CoV-2 infection. Using its own MiXCR run on the 5' RACE reads, TCRdb lists one record per CDR3 protein. In the table there are some 33,000 distinct CDR3 sequences, approximately 6% of which are singletons. The sequenced sample consisted of whole blood. The source of these receptors is an adult who was a healthcare worker with PCR-confirmed SARS-CoV-2 infection or an uninfected control (not recorded which).

The table lists this clonotype with many counts. The V call is TRBV4-3, the J call TRBJ2-2, with a tentative D call TRBD2 (7 bases). CDR3 length: 18 residues. Deletions cut 3 bases from V and 2 bases from J, with 19 bases between. Germline CDR1 and CDR2: LGHNA and YSLEER. The CDR3 nucleotides are TGCGCCAGCAGCCAGGAAAGGGGGGGACCAGTAAACACCGGGGAGCTGTTTTTT. Residues: CASSQERGGPVNTGELFF.

This clonotype was counted at least ten times. CDR3 region: CSARTGLAYEERDNEQFF. The CDR3 nucleotides read TGCAGTGCTAGGACGGGACTAGCGTATGAAGAAAGGGACAATGAGCAGTTCTTC. The V and J genes are TRBV20-1 and TRBJ2-1; 10 bases match TRBD2. Germline lookup yields CDR1 DFQATT and CDR2 SNEGSKA (reference sequence). This CDR3 has 18 amino acids. The trim removed 3 bases at V and 5 bases at J, leaving 16 bases unmatched.

This clonotype was recorded many times. The chain is built from TRBV3-1 and TRBJ1-1, with a possible D match to TRBD1 (5 bases). The V end lost 0 bases, the J end lost 5 bases, and 13 bases lay between the germline ends. Germline V gene lookup returns CDR1 LGHDT and CDR2 YNNKEL (reference sequence). The CDR3 loop spans 15 amino acids. The CDR3 sequence is CASSQDLGGTTEAFF. The CDR3 DNA is TGTGCCAGCAGCCAAGATCTTGGGGGTACTACTGAAGCTTTCTTT.

The J gene is TRBJ2-1, the V gene TRBV7-2; 7 bases map to TRBD2. CDR3 length: 15 amino acids. In germline, CDR1 is SGHTA, CDR2 FQGNSA. Germline trimming cut 1 base from V and 3 bases from J; bases unmatched to any gene: 3. CDR3 residues: CASSLGASGYNEQFF. Written as DNA, the CDR3 is TGTGCCAGCAGCTTAGGGGCTAGCGGCTACAATGAGCAGTTCTTC.

This clonotype was counted many times. This chain uses TRBV27 with TRBJ1-4; D is uncertain. Germline CDR1 MNHEY, CDR2 SMNVEV (reference sequence). V lost 4 bases, J lost 0 bases, and 21 bases lay in between. The CDR3 has 19 residues. CDR3 DNA: TGTGCCAGCAGTTCCTGGCCTCGCGGGCCAATCCCAACTAATGAAAAACTGTTTTTT. Translation gives CASSSWPRGPIPTNEKLFF.

This clonotype has ten or more counts. The chain employs TRBV9 and TRBJ1-1; 10 nucleotides align to TRBD1. J gave up 3 bases and V 3 bases, and 5 bases lay outside the gene matches. The V gene's germline CDR1 is SGDLS and CDR2 YYNGEE. There are 15 residues in the CDR3. CDR3 nucleotides: TGTGCCAGCAGCGGGCAGGGACAGGGGTACACTGAAGCTTTCTTT. It encodes CASSGQGQGYTEAFF.

This clonotype appeared a few times. One end of the junction fails to match germline, which may point to a read error. This chain links TRBV6-5 with TRBJ2-7, with 7 positions matching TRBD1. Germline CDR1 and CDR2: MNHEY and SVGAGI. There are 13 residues in the CDR3. The CDR3, as DNA: TGTGCCAGCAGAGATGGGACAGTCTACGAACAGTACTTC. Translation gives CASRDGTVYEQYF.

This clonotype has ten or more counts. The chain employs TRBV6-5 and TRBJ2-4, with D perhaps TRBD1 or TRBD2 (5 bases each). The CDR3 covers 16 residues. Germline V gives CDR1 MNHEY, CDR2 SVGAGI. V dropped 8 bases and J dropped 9 bases, with 26 bases sitting between them. Here the CDR3 DNA reads TGTGCCAGCGGACCCGACGGGTCGAGGGGATTGGGCATTCAGTACTTC. Its protein product is CASGPDGSRGLGIQYF.

This clonotype has ten or more counts. The J gene is TRBJ2-7, the V gene TRBV7-9; TRBD1 matches at 7 bases. Germline V CDR1 and CDR2: SEHNR, FQNEAQ (reference sequence). V shed 5 bases, J shed 6 bases, and the junction held 10 bases outside the gene matches. The CDR3 has 14 residues. The CDR3 sequence: CASSISGTAFEQYF. CDR3 sequence (DNA): TGTGCCAGCAGCATATCCGGGACAGCCTTCGAGCAGTACTTC. The full variable domain, its missing parts supplied by reference TRBV7-9 and TRBJ2-7, is DTGVSQNPRHKITKRGQNVTFRCDPISEHNRLYWYRQTLGQGPEFLTYFQNEAQLEKSRLLSDRFSAERPKGSFSTLEIQRTEQGDSAMYLCASSISGTAFEQYFGPGTRLTVT.

Many counts were recorded for this clonotype. This chain connects TRBV7-9 to TRBJ2-1, with 8 bases fitting TRBD2. V trimming: 4 bases; J trimming: 8 bases; junction bases outside the gene matches: 4. Germline CDR1 is SEHNR and CDR2 is FQNEAQ (reference sequence). This CDR3 is built from 13 residues. The CDR3 nucleotides read TGTGCCAGCAGCTCAGGACTAGCCGATGAGCAGTTCTTC. Protein: CASSSGLADEQFF.

This clonotype was seen a few times. The chain recombines TRBV29-1 with TRBJ2-7; D is unclear. Trimming removed 6 bases from V and 6 bases from J, with 12 bases in between. The CDR3 consists of 11 residues. CDR1 and CDR2 from the germline V gene are SQVTM and ANQGSEA. The CDR3 bases are TGCAGCGTAGCTAAGTCAGGCGAGCAGTACTTC. Translation: CSVAKSGEQYF.

This clonotype was counted ten times or more. The gene calls are TRBV2 and TRBJ1-5; D uncertain. The CDR3 is 14 amino acids. The V gene lost 10 bases and the J gene lost 2 bases, with 15 bases spanning the gap. Per germline, CDR1 SNHLY and CDR2 FYNNEI. CDR3 DNA: TGTGCCACAGGCCGGATTGATGGCAATCAGCCCCAGCATTTT. Translated: CATGRIDGNQPQHF.

This clonotype has ten or more counts. The V call is TRBV3-1, the J call TRBJ2-7, with 8 nucleotides matching TRBD2. Germline CDR1 LGHDT, CDR2 YNNKEL (reference sequence). The ends lost 1 base at V and 3 bases at J; junction bases unmatched: 11. This CDR3 has 17 amino acids. Written as DNA, the CDR3 is TGTGCCAGCAGCCAAGGGTCCACCGGGACTAGGGGCTACGAGCAGTACTTC. It specifies CASSQGSTGTRGYEQYF.

This clonotype appeared many times. The chain carries TRBV27 and TRBJ1-5, with TRBD1 as a possible D gene (5 bases). The CDR3 is 12 amino acids. Germline CDR1 MNHEY, CDR2 SMNVEV (reference sequence). Trimming removed 8 bases at V and 2 bases at J, with 7 bases between. The CDR3 reads CASGGGNQPQHF. As DNA, the CDR3 is TGTGCCAGCGGGGGTGGCAATCAGCCCCAGCATTTT.

This clonotype was found many times. The genes are TRBV10-3 and TRBJ2-3; D is uncertain. This CDR3 region has 16 residues. Trimming pared 3 bases from V and 2 bases from J, leaving 15 bases between. CDR1 is ENHRY and CDR2 is SYGVKD in the germline V gene. DNA for the CDR3: TGTGCCATCAGTGAAACTCTTGAAATTGTCACAGATACGCAGTATTTT. It translates to CAISETLEIVTDTQYF.

This clonotype was picked up a small number of times. The chain combines TRBV7-2 with TRBJ2-3, with D perhaps given as TRBD1 or TRBD2 (5 bases each). Trimming left V 2 bases short and J 2 bases short, with 8 bases between. The CDR3 contains 14 residues. In germline, CDR1 is SGHTA, CDR2 FQGNSA. CDR3 amino acids: CASSLSGATDTQYF. The CDR3 nucleotides are TGTGCCAGCAGCTTATCCGGGGCCACAGATACGCAGTATTTT.

The rearrangement joins TRBV7-3 to TRBJ2-3, with D possibly being TRBD2 (5 bases). The germline V and J ends were trimmed by 5 bases and 0 bases, with 18 bases remaining between them. The germline CDR1 and CDR2 sequences are SGHTA and FQGTGA. There are 17 residues in the CDR3. The chain's CDR3 is CASSLMGSPHSTDTQYF. DNA for the CDR3: TGTGCCAGCAGCCTAATGGGGAGCCCCCATAGCACAGATACGCAGTATTTT.

About this clonotype itself: Given a much more abundant clone one base away, this may be a read error. The conserved closing phenylalanine or tryptophan is absent in this CDR3, likely reflecting a read error. The chain recombines TRBV27 with TRBJ2-1; 11 bases agree with TRBD2. The CDR3 has 15 amino acids. The V gene end was trimmed by 6 bases and the J gene end by 7 bases; junction bases not matched to a gene: 8. Germline V gene sequence: CDR1 MNHEY, CDR2 SMNVEV (reference sequence). In DNA, the CDR3 is TGTGCCAGCAGCTATAGCGGGGGGGCGAATAATGAGCAGTTCTCC. Its protein is CASSYSGGANNEQFS.

Only a few counts were recorded for this clonotype. The chain is built from TRBV6-5 and TRBJ2-3, with D unresolved. Germline CDR1 is MNHEY and CDR2 is SVGAGI. Between the trimmed V and J ends, which lost 7 bases and 3 bases, there was a span of 8 bases. The CDR3 runs 12 residues. CDR3 sequence: CASKGSTDTQYF. In DNA form, the CDR3 reads TGTGCCAGCAAGGGTAGTACAGATACGCAGTATTTT.

This clonotype has more than one count but fewer than ten. CDR3 loop: CASYSSSYEQYF. The DNA for the CDR3 is TGTGCCAGTTACAGCAGCTCCTACGAGCAGTACTTC. This rearrangement joins TRBV27 to TRBJ2-7; D not certain. Trimming pared 9 bases from V and 0 bases from J, leaving 9 bases between. The CDR3 is 12 amino acids. Germline V gene sequence: CDR1 MNHEY, CDR2 SMNVEV (reference sequence).

This clonotype was observed many times. The rearrangement joins TRBV11-2 to TRBJ2-1; TRBD2 matches 7 bases. Trimming at V came to 3 bases and at J to 9 bases, leaving 2 bases not matched to a gene. CDR1 and CDR2 from the germline V gene are SGHAT and FQNNGV. The CDR3 sequence is 12 residues long. The CDR3 protein is CASSFREGEQFF. The CDR3 nucleotides read TGTGCCAGCAGCTTCAGGGAGGGTGAGCAGTTCTTC.